One sample yielded the 6 T cell receptor beta chains listed below, sequenced in a study of Ad26.COV2.S vaccination and SARS-CoV-2 variants. Method: immunoSEQ multiplex PCR; TCRdb's copy keeps in-frame clones and lacks some. The sample carries approximately 480,000 clones, around nine tenths recorded once. The treatment here: over 15 received Ad26.COV2.S at low or high dose, single or two shots; five or six received placebo; per-sample allocation not given. Samples came from day 63 after the first vaccine or placebo injection. The sample consisted of peripheral blood, taken in a trial of Ad26.COV2.S vaccine versus placebo. Source of these receptors: a person between 18 and 65 years old who received the Ad26.COV2.S COVID-19 vaccine or a placebo.

In DNA form, the CDR3 reads TGTGCCAGCAGTCCGCTCGGGGGAAGCTCCTACGAGCAGTACTTC. Translated, it gives CASSPLGGSSYEQYF. The chain carries TRBV6-5 and TRBJ2-7; the D gene is possibly TRBD2 (6 bases). The CDR3 is 15 amino acids. CDR1 is MNHEY, CDR2 SVGAGI, per germline. V gave up 5 bases and J gave up 0 bases, with 14 bases separating them.

The V call is TRBV7-9, the J call TRBJ2-1, with 7 bases that match TRBD1. The CDR3 is 14 residues long. Germline V CDR1 and CDR2: SEHNR, FQNEAQ (reference sequence). After removal of 0 bases from V and 4 bases from J, the junction contained 0 bases not matched to a gene. CDR3 loop: CASSLARGYNEQFF. CDR3 nucleotide sequence: TGTGCCAGCAGCTTAGCCAGGGGGTACAATGAGCAGTTCTTC.

The count of this clone is one. The V and J genes are TRBV19 and TRBJ2-2; 10 nucleotides match TRBD2. The CDR3 spans 15 residues. V shed 3 bases, J shed 6 bases, and the junction held 4 bases outside the gene matches. From germline, CDR1 is LNHDA and CDR2 SQIVND (reference sequence). The CDR3 DNA reads TGTGCCAGTAGTATGAGTCTAGCGGGAGCCGGGGAGCTGTTTTTT. It is translated as CASSMSLAGAGELFF.

A remark on this clone: Other nucleotide sequences in the sample specify the same CDR3. This sequence joins TRBV7-3 and TRBJ2-7; a possible D gene is TRBD1 (5 bases). The CDR3 totals 13 residues. The germline V gene encodes CDR1 SGHTA and CDR2 FQGTGA. The V end was cut by 2 bases, the J end by 4 bases, with 9 bases between. The CDR3 DNA follows: TGTGCCAGCAGCTTAGGAAGGGGATACGAGCAGTACTTC. It specifies CASSLGRGYEQYF.

V usage is TRBV7-8 and J usage is TRBJ2-7, with 7 bases identical to TRBD2. Trimming removed 1 base from V and 5 bases from J; junction bases left unmatched: 5. Germline V gene lookup returns CDR1 SGHVS and CDR2 FQNEAQ. This CDR3 spans 14 amino acids. This chain's CDR3 is CASSLGGSRDEQYF. In DNA, the CDR3 is TGTGCCAGCAGCTTAGGCGGGAGTCGCGACGAGCAGTACTTC.

V gene TRBV27 combines with J gene TRBJ2-1; D assignment may be TRBD1 or TRBD2 (5 bases each). Germline CDR1 reads MNHEY; CDR2 reads SMNVEV (reference sequence). V was clipped by 2 bases and J by 7 bases, with 12 bases between them. This CDR3 has 14 residues. The CDR3 region is CASSLRSGGNEQFF. CDR3 in DNA: TGTGCCAGCAGTTTACGGAGTGGGGGTAATGAGCAGTTCTTC.